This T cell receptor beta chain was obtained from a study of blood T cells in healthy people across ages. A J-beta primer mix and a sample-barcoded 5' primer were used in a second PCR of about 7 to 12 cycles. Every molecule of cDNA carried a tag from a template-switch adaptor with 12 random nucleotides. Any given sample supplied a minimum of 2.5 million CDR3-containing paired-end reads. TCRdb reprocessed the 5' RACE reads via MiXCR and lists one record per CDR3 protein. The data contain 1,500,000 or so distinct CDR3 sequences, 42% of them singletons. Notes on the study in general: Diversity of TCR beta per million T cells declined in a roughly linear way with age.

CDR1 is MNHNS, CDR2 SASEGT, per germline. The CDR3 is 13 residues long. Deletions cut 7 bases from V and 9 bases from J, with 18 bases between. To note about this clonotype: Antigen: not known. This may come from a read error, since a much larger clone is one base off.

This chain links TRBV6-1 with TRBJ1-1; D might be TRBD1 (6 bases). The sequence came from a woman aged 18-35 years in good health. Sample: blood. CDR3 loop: CASNEGGITKAFF. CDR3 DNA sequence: TGTGCCAGCAACGAAGGGGGGATTACTAAAGCTTTCTTT.